What follows describes a single TCR beta chain. This clonotype appeared a single time. It has no known antigen specificity. No base quality information exists; no much larger clone differs at one position. As encoded in the germline V gene, CDR1 is SGHRS while CDR2 is YFSETQ. The V end gives up 1 base and the J end 5 bases, leaving 9 bases in the junction not matched to a gene. The CDR3, cysteine through phenylalanine, is 15 amino acids long. Only CDR3 DNA is held: 45 bases, read in frame from base 1. The library came from 5' RACE. The sequencer listed for this sample is Illumina HiSeq 2500. A second PCR of about 7 to 12 cycles was run with a J-beta primer mix and a sample-barcoded 5' primer. A template-switch 5' adaptor carrying 12 random nucleotides introduced a unique molecular identifier onto each TCR beta cDNA molecule. Each sample yielded at least 2.5 million CDR3-containing paired-end reads. The Mint cDNA synthesis kit, primed by a TRBC-specific oligonucleotide, was used to synthesize first-strand cDNA from all RNA. Following uracil-DNA glycosylase treatment, all cDNA underwent a first 18-cycle PCR with the universal primers M1SS and BC2_uni_R. As for the original processing: Each sample was normalized by randomly selecting 1 million high-quality reads, each carrying a distinct molecular identifier. Instead of being binned into consensus sequences, reads that shared molecular identifiers were thrown out. MiTCR, with a Q25 quality threshold and the strictest error-elimination algorithm, was used for CDR3 identification, clonotype clustering and error correction. A nonparametric unseen species model with Euler transformation was used to estimate a lower bound on total TCR beta diversity. Clones were called with MiXCR by TCRdb after fastp trimmed the public reads at Q25, and only in-frame beta chains were retained. One record per CDR3 amino acid sequence lists the most common genes and DNA. The V and J calls follow TCRdb's processing rather than the paper's. Counted in this sample were approximately 1,100,000 distinct CDR3 sequences; 35% to 50% of them appeared once. The ten most abundant clones make up about 19% of the sample.

The data belong to a study of blood T cells in healthy people across ages (dated by TCRdb to the mid-2010s). With regard to the full study: In model experiments, roughly one uniquely barcoded TCR beta cDNA molecule per two T cells was captured by template switching. To track age-related changes in TCR beta repertoire diversity, the study relied on deep sequencing normalized with unique cDNA molecular identifiers. The donors were divided into four age groups: young (average approximately 15 years), middle-aged (about 40), aged (around 67) and long-lived (roughly 88). To avoid experimental bias, donors of different ages were distributed randomly across sequencing lanes. The study analyzed two additional independent replicas of 1 million unique cDNA reads from the same blood draw for two donors, one aged 18 to 30 and one aged 80 or older. Overall study results and their limits: Compared with the aged group, more naive CD4+ T cells, fewer expanded clones and increased TCR diversity were shown by the long-lived group, suggesting age selection. Total diversity estimates from one million sequenced T cells were considered lower bounds and underestimates. Observed TCR beta diversity per million T cells fell roughly linearly with age, and a significant reduction was already apparent by age roughly 40. Observed TCR beta diversity correlated strongly with the percentage of naive T cells measured by flow cytometry. The CMV infection status of donors was not known, potentially confounding age-related changes in expanded clonotypes. Conclusive comparison of naive and antigen-experienced compartments was prevented by the profiling of bulk unsorted PBMCs.

Donors were under 40 systemically healthy Caucasian individuals from Russia aged 6 to 90 years. Each donor gave 9 to 10 milliliters of peripheral blood, collected into EDTA-treated Vacutainer tubes. Ficoll-Paque density-gradient centrifugation was used to isolate PBMCs, with at least 6 million per sample. Trizol reagent was used to extract total RNA from the PBMCs, yielding at least 6 micrograms per sample. For every donor, flow cytometry on a PBMC aliquot measured the percentage of naive CD45RAhigh/CD27high T cells. This clonotype was obtained from a woman in her sixties or seventies in good health. Recombination joined TRBV5-1 with TRBJ2-7; the central 7 bases match TRBD1. The source material was blood. The CDR3 amino acid sequence is: CASSLSKGARNEQYF. The nucleotide sequence is given as TGCGCCAGCAGCTTGAGTAAGGGGGCGCGGAACGAGCAGTACTTC.